This TCR beta chain was profiled in a study of memory CD4+ T cells and cytomegalovirus serostatus. Background on the study: This sample comes from healthy Belgian adults, roughly 9 CMV seropositive, roughly 22 seronegative. Study-wide results and limits: Suggested: most of the CMV-linked TCR signature lies in CD4+ memory cells. Each of roughly 65 CMV-associated TCRbeta sequences occurred in one to five individuals.

TCRdb's table, derived via immunoSEQ multiplex PCR, lists solely in-frame clones and lacks some. The data hold over 75,000 clones, with around 80% observed a single time. V lost 2 bases and J lost 3; bases outside the gene matches: 9. Germline CDR1 ENHRY, CDR2 SYGVKD. The CDR3 spans 17 residues. Single viable CD3+CD4+CD8-CD45RO+ cells were sorted as the memory CD4+ T cells. CD4+ T cells were isolated by positive magnetic selection. This clone was seen more than once but under ten times. Its antigen is undetermined. Material for sequencing was memory CD4+ T cells from blood. The chain is built from TRBV10-3 and TRBJ2-2; 7 bases agree with TRBD1. The clonotype originates from an adult in good health and CMV-seropositive. CDR3 residues: CAISEPRTGEDTGELFF. DNA for the CDR3: TGTGCCATCAGTGAGCCGAGGACAGGAGAGGACACCGGGGAGCTGTTTTTT.